The 30 T cell receptor beta chains below were found in one sample sequenced in a study of cytomegalovirus exposure and HLA in healthy donors. Primers included in the PCR were 60 Vbeta and 13 Jbeta primers. Clones were read by immunoSEQ multiplex PCR, and TCRdb kept only the in-frame ones, dropping some. The repertoire consists of some 160,000 clones, with roughly 10% occurring once and the leading ten covering 1.5% to 2%. Sequencing was done on a sample of PBMCs. These TCRs come from a male donor in good health and CMV-seronegative.

The gene calls are TRBV18 and TRBJ1-2, with 7 bases identical to TRBD1. The V and J ends lost 4 bases and 2 bases, in that order; junction bases with no gene match: 7. Germline V gene lookup returns CDR1 KGHSH and CDR2 LQKENI. This CDR3 is 15 amino acids long. The CDR3 nucleotides read TGTGCCAGCTCACGAACAGGGGTTGCGAACTATGGCTACACCTTC. It translates to CASSRTGVANYGYTF.

Here the CDR3 reads CASSLGASYNEQFF. CDR3 DNA sequence: TGTGCCAGCAGCTTAGGAGCGTCCTACAATGAGCAGTTCTTC. The chain uses TRBV7-9 and TRBJ2-1; D remains unclear. The CDR3 is made up of 14 amino acids. Per the germline V gene, CDR1 is SEHNR and CDR2 is FQNEAQ (reference sequence). The germline V and J ends were trimmed by 1 base and 1 base, with 5 bases remaining between them.

The chain employs TRBV7-2 and TRBJ2-7, with D unclear. Germline assignment: CDR1 SGHTA and CDR2 FQGNSA. Trimming removed 10 bases at V and 4 bases at J, with 17 bases between. The CDR3 is made up of 13 amino acids. CDR3 nucleotides: TGTGCCACCCGGCTTAGTGACGGGTACGAGCAGTACTTC. Translation gives CATRLSDGYEQYF.

This clone was counted only a few times. The chain has TRBV5-1 and TRBJ2-2; TRBD1 aligns across 8 bases. Trimming cost V 4 bases and J 0 bases; bases outside gene matches: 5. Per germline, CDR1 SGHRS and CDR2 YFSETQ. This CDR3 is 16 amino acids long. The CDR3 region is CASSVLTGANTGELFF. The CDR3 DNA reads as TGCGCCAGCAGCGTACTGACAGGGGCGAACACCGGGGAGCTGTTTTTT. The complete variable domain, with remaining parts taken from reference TRBV5-1 and TRBJ2-2, reads KAGVTQTPRYLIKTRGQQVTLSCSPISGHRSVSWYQQTPGQGLQFLFEYFSETQRNKGNFPGRFSGRQFSNSRSEMNVSTLELGDSALYLCASSVLTGANTGELFFGEGSRLTVL.

The V gene is TRBV27, the J gene TRBJ2-1, with 16 nucleotides matching TRBD2. The CDR3 runs to 16 residues. Trimming at V came to 5 bases and at J to 9 bases, leaving 7 bases not matched to a gene. Germline V gene data show CDR1 as MNHEY and CDR2 as SMNVEV (reference sequence). The CDR3 DNA reads as TGTGCCAGCAGTCCAGGGACTAGCGGGGGGGTGAGTGAGCAGTTCTTC. Encoded protein: CASSPGTSGGVSEQFF.

The chain uses TRBV4-3 and TRBJ1-4; unclear D gene. The V end was cut by 0 bases, the J end by 4 bases, with 9 bases between. Germline lookup yields CDR1 LGHNA and CDR2 YSLEER. The CDR3 runs 15 residues. CDR3 coding DNA: TGCGCCAGCAGCCAAGACGAGGGTTTTAATGAAAAACTGTTTTTT. This translates into CASSQDEGFNEKLFF.

The rearrangement links TRBV9 to TRBJ2-3; D call uncertain. Germline lookup yields CDR1 SGDLS and CDR2 YYNGEE. This CDR3 is built from 14 residues. Trimming removed 2 bases from V and 0 bases from J, with 7 bases in between. The CDR3 bases are TGTGCCAGCAGCGTGACATCGAGCACAGATACGCAGTATTTT. This sequence encodes CASSVTSSTDTQYF.

The chain carries TRBV19 and TRBJ1-1, with D tentatively TRBD1 (6 bases). This CDR3 is 14 amino acids long. Germline CDR1 reads LNHDA; CDR2 reads SQIVND (reference sequence). With 2 bases removed from V and 4 bases from J, the gap between germline ends came to 11 bases. As DNA, the CDR3 is TGTGCCAGTAGTATACAGGGGCAGGGCACTGAAGCTTTCTTT. Encoded protein: CASSIQGQGTEAFF.

The J gene is TRBJ2-3, the V gene TRBV6-4, with D perhaps TRBD2 (5 bases). The ends were cut back, 0 bases at V and 4 bases at J, with 14 bases in the middle. Germline values: CDR1 MRHNA, CDR2 SNTAGT. This CDR3 region has 16 residues. Here the CDR3 DNA reads TGTGCCAGCAGTGACTCGAACACACTAGTGCCAGATACGCAGTATTTT. Protein: CASSDSNTLVPDTQYF.

V gene TRBV20-1 combines with J gene TRBJ1-2, with 7 bases identical to TRBD1. The CDR3 is 11 amino acids. V was pared by 5 bases and J by 8 bases, with 5 bases of the junction left unmatched. Germline-derived CDR1 and CDR2 are DFQATT and SNEGSKA (reference sequence). The CDR3 spells CSASFRGGYTF. The DNA of the CDR3 is TGCAGTGCTTCCTTCAGGGGGGGCTACACCTTC.

This clone came up a few times. The chain uses TRBV5-6 and TRBJ2-7, with 8 bases that match TRBD1. Germline CDR1 and CDR2: SGHDT and YYEEEE. The trim removed 2 bases at V and 7 bases at J, leaving 11 bases unmatched. There are 15 residues in the CDR3. The CDR3 loop reads CASSFEGQGWREQYF. The DNA for the CDR3 is TGTGCCAGCAGCTTTGAAGGACAGGGATGGAGGGAGCAGTACTTC.

This clone was observed a handful of times. The V and J genes are TRBV27 and TRBJ2-7, with TRBD2 identical over 9 bases. This CDR3 has 16 residues. J lost 3 bases, V lost 6 bases, and 12 bases had no gene match. Germline CDR1 and CDR2: MNHEY and SMNVEV (reference sequence). The CDR3 DNA reads as TGTGCCAGCAGCGGTAGCCGCGGGACTAGCTTCTACGAGCAGTACTTC. Protein: CASSGSRGTSFYEQYF.

The chain links TRBV13 to TRBJ2-1, with TRBD2 matching over 11 bases. V dropped 5 bases and J dropped 4; count of bases not matched to a gene: 4. Per the germline V gene, CDR1 is PRHDT and CDR2 is FYEKMQ (reference sequence). This CDR3 is built from 15 residues. The CDR3 DNA sequence: TGTGCCAGCAGCCCAGGGACTAGCGGATACAATGAGCAGTTCTTC. It encodes CASSPGTSGYNEQFF. Using reference TRBV13 and TRBJ2-1 for the parts outside the CDR3, the full variable domain is AAGVIQSPRHLIKEKRETATLKCYPIPRHDTVYWYQQGPGQDPQFLISFYEKMQSDKGSIPDRFSAQQFSDYHSELNMSSLELGDSALYFCASSPGTSGYNEQFFGPGTRLTVL.

The J gene is TRBJ1-1, the V gene TRBV30; TRBD1 is a possible D gene (5 bases). Germline CDR1 and CDR2: GTSNPN and SVGIG (reference sequence). Trimming took off 2 bases at V and 0 bases at J, with 7 bases between the two ends. The CDR3 covers 13 residues. The CDR3 spells CAWSKTVNTEAFF. Written as DNA, the CDR3 is TGTGCCTGGAGTAAGACAGTGAACACTGAAGCTTTCTTT.

Ten or more counts support this clone. The chain couples TRBV4-1 to TRBJ1-1; TRBD1 matches at 7 bases. CDR1 and CDR2 from the germline V gene are MGHRA and YSYEKL. J was trimmed by 5 bases and V by 1 base; bases with no gene match: 7. The CDR3 is 15 residues long. CDR3 sequence: CASSQAYRGRTEAFF. CDR3 nucleotides: TGCGCCAGCAGCCAAGCCTACAGGGGACGGACTGAAGCTTTCTTT.

The V gene is TRBV7-2, the J gene TRBJ1-4, with a possible D match to TRBD1 (6 bases). CDR1 SGHTA and CDR2 FQGNSA come from the germline V gene. This CDR3 has 13 residues. Deletions cut 4 bases from V and 9 bases from J, with 12 bases between. The CDR3 DNA sequence: TGTGCCAGCAGCTACAGGGTTGGCCAAAAACTGTTTTTT. Amino acids: CASSYRVGQKLFF. Based on the CDR3 plus reference TRBV7-2 and TRBJ1-4, the full variable domain is GAGVSQSPSNKVTEKGKDVELRCDPISGHTALYWYRQSLGQGLEFLIYFQGNSAPDKSGLPSDRFSAERTGGSVSTLTIQRTQQEDSAVYLCASSYRVGQKLFFGSGTQLSVL.

The rearrangement links TRBV4-3 to TRBJ2-7, with D possibly matching TRBD1 (6 bases). CDR1 is LGHNA, CDR2 YSLEER, per germline. The CDR3 contains 14 residues. Trimming took 0 bases from V and 3 from J, leaving 9 bases between them. The CDR3: CASSQDSRGYEQYF. The CDR3 DNA follows: TGCGCCAGCAGCCAAGATAGCAGGGGCTACGAGCAGTACTTC.

The chain employs TRBV13 and TRBJ2-1; unclear D gene. V was pared by 5 bases and J by 2 bases, with 10 bases between. CDR1 PRHDT and CDR2 FYEKMQ come from the germline V gene (reference sequence). The CDR3 loop spans 14 amino acids. The CDR3 spells CASSPGPAYNEQFF. The CDR3 region has the DNA TGTGCCAGCAGCCCAGGTCCGGCCTACAATGAGCAGTTCTTC. The variable domain in full, completed from reference TRBV13 and TRBJ2-1, reads AAGVIQSPRHLIKEKRETATLKCYPIPRHDTVYWYQQGPGQDPQFLISFYEKMQSDKGSIPDRFSAQQFSDYHSELNMSSLELGDSALYFCASSPGPAYNEQFFGPGTRLTVL.

There are a few counts of this clone. The chain has TRBV28 and TRBJ2-2; D unresolved. With 3 bases removed from V and 6 bases from J, the gap between germline ends came to 8 bases. The CDR3 totals 13 residues. The germline V gene has CDR1 MDHEN and CDR2 SYDVKM. The CDR3 DNA is TGTGCCAGCAGTTTGGAGCCCCCCGGGGAGCTGTTTTTT. Its protein product is CASSLEPPGELFF.

The chain joins TRBV28 to TRBJ2-7, with 9 bases that match TRBD2. The CDR3 is 15 residues long. V shed 6 bases and J 4 bases; nucleotides not matched to a gene: 10. Germline V lookup: CDR1 MDHEN, CDR2 SYDVKM. Here the CDR3 DNA reads TGTGCCAGCAGCCGACTAGCGGTTAGAATTTACGAGCAGTACTTC. This codes for CASSRLAVRIYEQYF.

This clone showed up just a few times. The V call is TRBV6-5, the J call TRBJ1-1; D perhaps matches TRBD1 (6 bases). CDR1 is MNHEY, CDR2 SVGAGI, per germline. V was trimmed by 3 bases and J by 1 base, leaving 15 bases between them. The CDR3 loop spans 16 amino acids. The CDR3: CASSYKDSWGNTEAFF. CDR3 in DNA: TGTGCCAGCAGTTATAAGGACAGTTGGGGGAACACTGAAGCTTTCTTT.

The table lists this clone with a few counts. V is TRBV28 and J is TRBJ1-4, with 7 bases matching TRBD1. J gave up 0 bases and V 5 bases, and 9 bases lay outside the gene matches. Germline V gene data show CDR1 as MDHEN and CDR2 as SYDVKM. The CDR3 is made up of 17 amino acids. Written as DNA, the CDR3 is TGTGCCAGCAGTCCGCTCGGGACAGCTGCAACTAATGAAAAACTGTTTTTT. This sequence encodes CASSPLGTAATNEKLFF. Full variable domain (remainder filled in from reference TRBV28 and TRBJ1-4): DVKVTQSSRYLVKRTGEKVFLECVQDMDHENMFWYRQDPGLGLRLIYFSYDVKMKEKGDIPEGYSVSREKKERFSLILESASTNQTSMYLCASSPLGTAATNEKLFFGSGTQLSVL.

This clone was counted between two and nine times. This sequence joins TRBV9 and TRBJ2-7; TRBD2 agrees at 9 bases. This CDR3 is built from 15 residues. With 0 bases clipped from V and 2 bases from J, the junction kept 3 bases outside the gene matches. CDR1 is SGDLS and CDR2 is YYNGEE in the germline V gene. The CDR3 DNA follows: TGTGCCAGCAGCGTAGGAGCGGGGGGACCCTACGAGCAGTACTTC. Translation gives CASSVGAGGPYEQYF.

The V and J genes are TRBV4-2 and TRBJ2-2; weak D call: TRBD1 (7 bases). The germline V and J ends were trimmed by 3 bases and 7 bases, with 18 bases remaining between them. Germline CDR1 reads LGHNA; CDR2 reads YNFKEQ. The CDR3 totals 16 residues. CDR3 in DNA: TGTGCCAGCAGCCACCAAGACAGGGCGGAGGGCGGGGAGCTGTTTTTT. It translates to CASSHQDRAEGGELFF.

This clone was observed a handful of times. The V gene is TRBV15, the J gene TRBJ2-7; 13 bases fit TRBD2. V was pared by 0 bases and J by 3 bases, with 5 bases of the junction left unmatched. Germline-derived CDR1 and CDR2 are LNHNV and YYDKDF (reference sequence). The CDR3 sequence is 17 residues long. CDR3 DNA sequence: TGTGCCACCAGCAGAGATGAGGGACTAGCGGGATACTACGAGCAGTACTTC. Its protein is CATSRDEGLAGYYEQYF.

A few counts support this clone. The chain carries TRBV6-6 and TRBJ2-1; 9 positions agree with TRBD2. Trimming removed 6 bases from V and 0 bases from J; junction bases left unmatched: 3. The CDR3 spans 15 residues. Germline CDR1 MNHNY, CDR2 SVGAGI (reference sequence). CDR3: CASRERGVSYNEQFF. CDR3 nucleotides: TGTGCCAGCAGGGAGCGGGGGGTCTCCTACAATGAGCAGTTCTTC.

The chain uses TRBV4-3 and TRBJ2-7; D call uncertain. This CDR3 comprises 15 residues. Trimming took off 0 bases at V and 2 bases at J, with 11 bases between the two ends. Germline CDR1 is LGHNA and CDR2 is YSLEER. CDR3 bases: TGCGCCAGCAGCCAAGACAGTCAGTCCCCCTACGAGCAGTACTTC. It translates to CASSQDSQSPYEQYF.

This clone was seen more than once but under ten times. This rearrangement joins TRBV6-1 to TRBJ2-3; 8 positions agree with TRBD2. CDR1 is MNHNS and CDR2 is SASEGT in the germline V gene. J gave up 4 bases and V 2 bases, and 14 bases lay outside the gene matches. The CDR3 sequence is 18 residues long. The CDR3 DNA sequence: TGTGCCAGCAGTGAACGGGGGGGCTTCCAAACTGTCGCAGATACGCAGTATTTT. This gives the protein CASSERGGFQTVADTQYF.

This clone was seen a few times. The chain employs TRBV5-1 and TRBJ2-7, with TRBD1 matching over 7 bases. V trimming: 4 bases; J trimming: 5 bases; junction bases outside the gene matches: 12. Germline CDR1 and CDR2: SGHRS and YFSETQ. The CDR3 is 15 amino acids. CDR3 loop: CASSLNVGQVHEQYF. The DNA of the CDR3 is TGCGCCAGCAGCCTAAACGTAGGACAGGTCCACGAGCAGTACTTC.

The V and J genes are TRBV5-8 and TRBJ1-2; 9 nucleotides agree with TRBD1. V was clipped by 5 bases and J by 6 bases; unmatched bases: 11. CDR3 length: 15 residues. The germline CDR1 and CDR2 sequences are SGHTS and YDEGEE. The CDR3 region has the DNA TGTGCCAGCAGTCATCCTAACAGGGGGCGGAATGGCTACACCTTC. Amino acids: CASSHPNRGRNGYTF.